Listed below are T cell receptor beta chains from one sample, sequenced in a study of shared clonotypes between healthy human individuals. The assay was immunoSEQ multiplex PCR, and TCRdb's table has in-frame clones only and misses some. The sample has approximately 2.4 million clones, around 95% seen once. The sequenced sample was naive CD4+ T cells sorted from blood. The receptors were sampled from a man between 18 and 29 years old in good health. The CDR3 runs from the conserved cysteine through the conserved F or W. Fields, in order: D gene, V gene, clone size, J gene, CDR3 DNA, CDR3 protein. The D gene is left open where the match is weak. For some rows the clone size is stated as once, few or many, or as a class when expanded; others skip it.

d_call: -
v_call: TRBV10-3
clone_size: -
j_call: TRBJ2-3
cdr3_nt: TGTGCCATCAGCAACACAGATACGCAGTATTTT
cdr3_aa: CAISNTDTQYF

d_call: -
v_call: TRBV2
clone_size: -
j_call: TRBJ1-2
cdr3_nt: TGTGCCAGCAGCGAAATGGGGGAGCACTATGGCTACACCTTC
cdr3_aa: CASSEMGEHYGYTF

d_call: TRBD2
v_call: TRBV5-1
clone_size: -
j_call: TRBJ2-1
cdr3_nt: TGCGCCAGCAGCCCGCCAACTAGCGGGAGTTCGAATGAGCAGTTCTTC
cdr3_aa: CASSPPTSGSSNEQFF

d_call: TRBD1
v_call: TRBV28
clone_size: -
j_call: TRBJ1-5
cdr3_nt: TGTGCCAGCAGGGGTTCAGGGGGCGGCCGACGCTACAGGGATCAGCCCCAGCATTTT
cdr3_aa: CASRGSGGGRRYRDQPQHF

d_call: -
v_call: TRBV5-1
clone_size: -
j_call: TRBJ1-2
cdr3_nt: TGCGCCAGCAGCTTGGATCCCGGAGCACAGATCAACTATGGCTACACCTTC
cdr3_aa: CASSLDPGAQINYGYTF

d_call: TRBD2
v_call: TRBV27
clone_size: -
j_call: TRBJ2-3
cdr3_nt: TGTGCCAGCAGTTCTCTAGCGGGGGGCACAGATACGCAGTATTTT
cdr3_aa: CASSSLAGGTDTQYF

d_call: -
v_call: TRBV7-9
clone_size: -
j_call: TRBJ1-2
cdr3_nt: TGTGCCAGCAGCGCCCTCGGTACTCTCTATGGCTACACCTTC
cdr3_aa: CASSALGTLYGYTF

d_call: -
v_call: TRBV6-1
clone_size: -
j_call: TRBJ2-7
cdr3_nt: TGTGCCAGCAGTGAAGCGGAGATACCGGGCTACGAGCAGTACTTC
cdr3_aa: CASSEAEIPGYEQYF

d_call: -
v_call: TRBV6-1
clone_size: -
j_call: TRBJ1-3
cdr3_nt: TGTGCCATCAAATATTCAGGGCACGCTGGAAACACCATATATTTT
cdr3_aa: CAIKYSGHAGNTIYF

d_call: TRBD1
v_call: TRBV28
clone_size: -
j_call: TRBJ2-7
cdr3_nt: TGTGCCATAGCCGGGACAGGGGGCGTCGAGCAGTACTTC
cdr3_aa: CAIAGTGGVEQYF

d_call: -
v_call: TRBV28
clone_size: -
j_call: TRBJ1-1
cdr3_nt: TGTGCCAGCAGTTTGGTAGGGCGGACTGAAGCTTTCTTT
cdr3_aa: CASSLVGRTEAFF

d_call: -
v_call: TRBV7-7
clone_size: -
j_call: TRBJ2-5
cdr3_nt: TGTGCTAGCAGCCAGGGACACCAAGAGACCCAGTACTTC
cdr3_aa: CASSQGHQETQYF

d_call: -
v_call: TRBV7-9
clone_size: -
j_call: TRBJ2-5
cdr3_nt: TGTGCCAGCAGCTTGACCGAACGGCTCCAGGGAATGGAGACCCAGTACTTC
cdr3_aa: CASSLTERLQGMETQYF

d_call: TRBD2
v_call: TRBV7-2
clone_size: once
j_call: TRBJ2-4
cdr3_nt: TGTGCCAGCAGCGTATCCGGGACTAGCGGGGGACTAGCCAAAAACATTCAGTACTTC
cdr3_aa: CASSVSGTSGGLAKNIQYF

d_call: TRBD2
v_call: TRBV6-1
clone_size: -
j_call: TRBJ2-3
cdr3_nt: TGTGCCAGCAGTGTTAGCGGGGGGGCTCGCACAGATACGCAGTATTTT
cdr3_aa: CASSVSGGARTDTQYF

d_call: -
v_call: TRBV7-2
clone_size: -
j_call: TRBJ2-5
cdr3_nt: TGTGCCAGCAGGTGGACCTGGGCAGAGACCCAGTACTTC
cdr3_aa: CASRWTWAETQYF

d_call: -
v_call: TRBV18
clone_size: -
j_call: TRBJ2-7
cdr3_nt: TGTGCCAGCTCCCCACGGCCGCTGGACGAGCAGTACTTC
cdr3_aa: CASSPRPLDEQYF

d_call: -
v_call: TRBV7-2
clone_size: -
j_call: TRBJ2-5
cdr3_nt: TGTGCCAGCAGCTTAGGGCTGCCGGTCTTTAGAGAGACCCAGTACTTC
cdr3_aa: CASSLGLPVFRETQYF

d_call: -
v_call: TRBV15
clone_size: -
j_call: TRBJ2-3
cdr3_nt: TGTGCCACCAGCAGAGACCAGGTGAATACGCAGTATTTT
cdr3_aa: CATSRDQVNTQYF

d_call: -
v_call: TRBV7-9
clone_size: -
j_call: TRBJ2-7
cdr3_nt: TGTGCCAGCAGCTTAAACTACGAGCAGTACTTC
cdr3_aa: CASSLNYEQYF

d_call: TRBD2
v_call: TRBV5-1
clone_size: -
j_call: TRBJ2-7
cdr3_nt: TGCGCCAGCAGCTTGCTAGCGGGGGGGCCCGCACTCTACGAGCAGTACTTC
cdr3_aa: CASSLLAGGPALYEQYF

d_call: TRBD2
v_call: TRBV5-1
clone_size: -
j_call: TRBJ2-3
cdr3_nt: TGCGCCAGCAGCCCGGGACTAGCGGGAGGGTTAGATACGCAGTATTTT
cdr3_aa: CASSPGLAGGLDTQYF

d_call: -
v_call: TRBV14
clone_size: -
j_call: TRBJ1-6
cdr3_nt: TGTGCCAGCAGCCAGGGACCGAGGGCACCCCTCCACTTT
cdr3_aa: CASSQGPRAPLHF

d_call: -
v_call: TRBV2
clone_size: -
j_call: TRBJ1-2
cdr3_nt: TGTGCCAGCAGTGAAGCGTGGACGGCTTATGGCTACACCTTC
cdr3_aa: CASSEAWTAYGYTF

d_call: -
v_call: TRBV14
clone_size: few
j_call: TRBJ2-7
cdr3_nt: TGTGCCAGCAGCCAACGCTACGAGCAGTACTTC
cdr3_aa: CASSQRYEQYF

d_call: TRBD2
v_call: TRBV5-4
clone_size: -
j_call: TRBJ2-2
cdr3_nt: TGTGCCAGCAGCTTGGTACGGGGGAGGGTCGTCGGGGAGCTGTTTTTT
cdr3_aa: CASSLVRGRVVGELFF

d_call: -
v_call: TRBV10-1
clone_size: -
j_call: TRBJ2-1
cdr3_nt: TGCGCCAGCAGCCGACTGGTGGTGGGTGAGCAGTTCTTC
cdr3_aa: CASSRLVVGEQFF

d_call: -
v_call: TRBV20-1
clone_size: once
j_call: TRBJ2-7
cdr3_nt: TGCAGTGCTCAGGGGGGCTACGAGCAGTACTTC
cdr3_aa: CSAQGGYEQYF

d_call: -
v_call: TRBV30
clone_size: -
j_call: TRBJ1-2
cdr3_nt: TGTGCCTGGAGTTTTAGCAGGGTGGGCTACACCTTC
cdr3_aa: CAWSFSRVGYTF

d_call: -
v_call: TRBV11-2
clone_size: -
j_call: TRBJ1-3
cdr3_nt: TGTGCCAGCAGCTTAATGCCCGGGGGTTCGTCCGGAAACACCATATATTTT
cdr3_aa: CASSLMPGGSSGNTIYF

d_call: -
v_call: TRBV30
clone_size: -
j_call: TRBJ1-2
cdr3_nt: TGTGCCTGGGCCCGGGGACATGGCTACACCTTC
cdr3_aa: CAWARGHGYTF

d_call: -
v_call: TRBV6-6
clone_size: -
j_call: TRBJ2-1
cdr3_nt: TGTGCCAGCAGTTACGGTCTCGAAAAGCAGTTCTTC
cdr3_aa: CASSYGLEKQFF

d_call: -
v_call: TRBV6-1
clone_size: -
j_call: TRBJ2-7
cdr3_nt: TGTGCCAGCAGTGAAGGAACAGCCTCCTACGAGCAGTACTTC
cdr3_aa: CASSEGTASYEQYF

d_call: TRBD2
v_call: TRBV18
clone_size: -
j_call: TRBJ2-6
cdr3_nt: TGTGCCAGCTCACCACTAGCGGGAGAAACCTCTGGGGCCAACGTCCTGACTTTC
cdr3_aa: CASSPLAGETSGANVLTF

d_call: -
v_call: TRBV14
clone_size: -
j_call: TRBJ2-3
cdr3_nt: TGTGCCAGCAGCCAGACCTGGGGGAGCACAGATACGCAGTATTTT
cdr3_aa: CASSQTWGSTDTQYF

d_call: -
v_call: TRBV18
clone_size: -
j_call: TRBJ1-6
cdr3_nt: TGTGCCAGCTCAGCGAATCAGGGTTGGATGGATTCACCCCTCCACTTT
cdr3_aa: CASSANQGWMDSPLHF

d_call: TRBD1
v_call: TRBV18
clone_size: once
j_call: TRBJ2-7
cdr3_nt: TGTGCCAGCTCACGAACAGGGGGCGGGAACAACTACGAGCAGTACTTC
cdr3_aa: CASSRTGGGNNYEQYF

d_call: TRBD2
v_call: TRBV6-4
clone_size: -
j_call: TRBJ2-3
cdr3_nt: TGTGCCAGCAGTGACGGGACTAGCGGCACAGATACGCAGTATTTT
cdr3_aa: CASSDGTSGTDTQYF

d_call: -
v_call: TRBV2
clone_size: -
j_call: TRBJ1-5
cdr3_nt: TGTGCCAGCAGTGAATCTCGATATAGCAATCAGCCCCAGCATTTT
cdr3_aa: CASSESRYSNQPQHF

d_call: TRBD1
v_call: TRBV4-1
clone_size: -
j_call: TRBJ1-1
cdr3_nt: TGCGCCAGCAGCCTACAGGGGGGATGGACTGAAGCTTTCTTT
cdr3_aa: CASSLQGGWTEAFF

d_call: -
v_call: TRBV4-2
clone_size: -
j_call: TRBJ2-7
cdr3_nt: TGTGCCAGCAGCCAAGGGACGGAAACCTACGAGCAGTACTTC
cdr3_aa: CASSQGTETYEQYF

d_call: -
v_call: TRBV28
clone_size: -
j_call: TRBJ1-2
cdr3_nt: TGTGCCAGCAGCCTGGGGGGAAAGAACGGGAATGGCTACACCTTC
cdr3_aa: CASSLGGKNGNGYTF

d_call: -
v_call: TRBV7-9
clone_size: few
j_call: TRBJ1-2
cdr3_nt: TGTGCCAGCAGTCCCCTAAGGGATTATGGCTACACCTTC
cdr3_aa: CASSPLRDYGYTF

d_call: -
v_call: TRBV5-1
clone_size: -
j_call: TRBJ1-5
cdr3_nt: TGCGCCAGCAGCTTGGACGGGAGCCAAGGCAATCAGCCCCAGCATTTT
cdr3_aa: CASSLDGSQGNQPQHF

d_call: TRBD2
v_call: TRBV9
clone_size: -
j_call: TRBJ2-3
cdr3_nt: TGTGCCAGCAGCGTAGAACGGCGGGAGCCTAGCACAGATACGCAGTATTTT
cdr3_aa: CASSVERREPSTDTQYF

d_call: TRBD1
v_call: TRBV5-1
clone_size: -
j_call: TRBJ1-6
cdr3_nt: TGCGCCAGCAGCTTGGAAACAGGGGCTGATTCACCCCTCCACTTT
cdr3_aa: CASSLETGADSPLHF

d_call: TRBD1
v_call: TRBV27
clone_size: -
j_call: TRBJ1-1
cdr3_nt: TGTGCCAGCAGTTTGACCCCCAGGGGGGGCGCAGCTGAAGCTTTCTTT
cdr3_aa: CASSLTPRGGAAEAFF

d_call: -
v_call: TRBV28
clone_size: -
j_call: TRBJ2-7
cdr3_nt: TGTGCCAGCAGTTTATCCCCCCTGGATCCCGTGGGCTCCTACGAGCAGTACTTC
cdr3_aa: CASSLSPLDPVGSYEQYF

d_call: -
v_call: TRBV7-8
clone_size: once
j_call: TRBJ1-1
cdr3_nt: TGTGCCAGCAGCTTAGCGCCCGGAGGGATGCACACTGAAGCTTTCTTT
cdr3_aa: CASSLAPGGMHTEAFF

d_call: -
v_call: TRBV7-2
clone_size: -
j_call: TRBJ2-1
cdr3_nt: TGTGCCAGCAGCTTCTCGCTAAACTCCTACAATGAGCAGTTCTTC
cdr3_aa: CASSFSLNSYNEQFF

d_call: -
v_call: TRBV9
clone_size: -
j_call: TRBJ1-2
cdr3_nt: TGTGCCAGCAGCGTAGGAAGCACTTCTAACTATGGCTACACCTTC
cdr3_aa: CASSVGSTSNYGYTF

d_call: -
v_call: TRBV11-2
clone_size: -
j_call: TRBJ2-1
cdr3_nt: TGTGCCAGCAGCTTAGATTCCATTTACAATGAGCAGTTCTTC
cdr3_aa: CASSLDSIYNEQFF

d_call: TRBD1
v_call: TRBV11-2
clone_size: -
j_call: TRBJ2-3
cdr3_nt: TGTGCCAGCAGCTTGACAGGGGGCAATCGGGGAGATACGCAGTATTTT
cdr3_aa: CASSLTGGNRGDTQYF

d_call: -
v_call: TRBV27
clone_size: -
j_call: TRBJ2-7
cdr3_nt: TGTGCCAGCAGTACAGGGTATGGGTACTACGAGCAGTACTTC
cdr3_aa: CASSTGYGYYEQYF

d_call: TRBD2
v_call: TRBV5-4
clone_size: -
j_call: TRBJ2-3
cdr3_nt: TGTGCCAGCAGCTTGGGTGGCGGACTAGCGGGGATAAGCACAGATACGCAGTATTTT
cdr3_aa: CASSLGGGLAGISTDTQYF

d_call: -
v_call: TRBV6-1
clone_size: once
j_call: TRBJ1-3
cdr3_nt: TGTGCCAGCAGTGAGCGGGGAAGCTCTATGGGAAACACCATATATTTT
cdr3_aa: CASSERGSSMGNTIYF

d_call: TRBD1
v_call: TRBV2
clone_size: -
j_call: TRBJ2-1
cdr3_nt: TGTGCCAGCAGGCCCCGGGACAGGGGTTTCTTC
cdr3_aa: CASRPRDRGFF

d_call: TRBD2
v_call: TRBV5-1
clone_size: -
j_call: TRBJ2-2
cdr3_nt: TGCGCCAGTATTGGACTAGCGGGGGCAAGCGGGGAGCTGTTTTTT
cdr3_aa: CASIGLAGASGELFF

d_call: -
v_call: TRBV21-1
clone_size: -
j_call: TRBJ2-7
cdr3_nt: TGTGCCAGCAGCAACACCAGGACGAGACCCTACGAGCAGTACTTC
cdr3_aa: CASSNTRTRPYEQYF

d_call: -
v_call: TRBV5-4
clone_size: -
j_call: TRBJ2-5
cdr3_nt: TGTGCCAGCAGCCCGACTCGGGGCGAGGTCGGTGAGACCCAGTACTTC
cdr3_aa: CASSPTRGEVGETQYF